This T cell receptor beta chain emerged from a study of T-cell memory formation after mild COVID-19. Amplification by 5'RACE using constant-segment primers produced TCR alpha and TCR beta cDNA libraries that carried sample barcodes and UMIs. TCRdb re-called the 5' RACE reads with MiXCR, one entry per CDR3 protein. The sample holds 550,000 to 700,000 distinct CDR3 sequences, under 20% seen once. Study observations and caveats: Among clones contracting day 15 to 85, CD4/CD8 was balanced, whereas later expanders leaned CD4+. Mostly located in CM and EM were contracting CD4+ clones, with contracting CD8+ clones located in EMRA.

Regarding this clonotype: As yet, its antigen is unknown.

The CDR3 spans 18 residues. The V gene lost 5 bases and the J gene lost 5 bases, with 24 bases spanning the gap. Per the germline V gene, CDR1 is MNHEY and CDR2 is SVGAGI. This receptor was obtained from an adult woman who had mild COVID-19 (a few samples of this study predate the infection). Cell type and time point are not known. The sample comprised PBMCs or a T cell subset sorted from them (not recorded which). The chain combines TRBV6-5 with TRBJ2-2; a possible D gene is TRBD2 (5 bases). The CDR3 DNA reads as TGTGCCAGCAGTACCCGATTCATGGACTTAGGGCGTACCGGGGAGCTGTTTTTT. Protein: CASSTRFMDLGRTGELFF.